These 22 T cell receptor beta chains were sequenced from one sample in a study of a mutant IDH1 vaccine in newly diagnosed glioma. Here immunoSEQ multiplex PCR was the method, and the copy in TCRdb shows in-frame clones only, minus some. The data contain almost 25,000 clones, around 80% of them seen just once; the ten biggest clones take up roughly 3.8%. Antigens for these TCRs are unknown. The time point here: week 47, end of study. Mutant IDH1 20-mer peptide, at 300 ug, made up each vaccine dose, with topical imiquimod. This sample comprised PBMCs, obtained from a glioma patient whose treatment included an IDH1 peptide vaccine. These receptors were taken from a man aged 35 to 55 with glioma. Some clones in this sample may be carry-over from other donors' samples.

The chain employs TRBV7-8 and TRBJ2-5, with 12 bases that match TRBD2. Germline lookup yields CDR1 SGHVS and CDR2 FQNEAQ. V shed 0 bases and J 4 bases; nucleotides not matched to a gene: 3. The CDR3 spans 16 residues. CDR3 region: CASSLAASGRAETQYF. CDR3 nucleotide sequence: TGTGCCAGCAGCTTAGCGGCTAGCGGGAGGGCAGAGACCCAGTACTTC.

CDR3 nucleotide sequence: TGTGCCAGTAGTTTTACAGGGGACACCGGGGAGCTGTTTTTT. Protein: CASSFTGDTGELFF. The V and J genes are TRBV19 and TRBJ2-2; TRBD1 matches 7 bases. Germline V gives CDR1 LNHDA, CDR2 SQIVND (reference sequence). The trim removed 5 bases at V and 3 bases at J, leaving 3 bases unmatched. The CDR3 runs to 14 residues.

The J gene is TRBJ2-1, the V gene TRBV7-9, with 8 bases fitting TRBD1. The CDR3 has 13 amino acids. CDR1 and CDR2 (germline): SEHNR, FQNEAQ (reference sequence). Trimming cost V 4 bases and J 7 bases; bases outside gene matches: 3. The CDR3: CASSWDRLNEQFF. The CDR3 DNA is TGTGCCAGCAGCTGGGACAGGTTGAATGAGCAGTTCTTC.

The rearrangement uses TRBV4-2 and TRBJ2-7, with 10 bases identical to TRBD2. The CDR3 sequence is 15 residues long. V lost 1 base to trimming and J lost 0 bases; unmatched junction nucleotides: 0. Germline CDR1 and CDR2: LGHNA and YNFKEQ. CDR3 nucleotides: TGTGCCAGCAGCCAAGGACTAGCGGGCTCCTACGAGCAGTACTTC. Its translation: CASSQGLAGSYEQYF.

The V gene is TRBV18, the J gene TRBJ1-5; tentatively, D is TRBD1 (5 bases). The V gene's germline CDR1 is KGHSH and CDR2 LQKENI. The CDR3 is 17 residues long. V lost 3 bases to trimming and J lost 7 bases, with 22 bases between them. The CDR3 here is CASSPSPSGQGRQPQHF. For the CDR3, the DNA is TGTGCCAGCTCACCCAGCCCGTCGGGGCAGGGAAGACAGCCCCAGCATTTT.

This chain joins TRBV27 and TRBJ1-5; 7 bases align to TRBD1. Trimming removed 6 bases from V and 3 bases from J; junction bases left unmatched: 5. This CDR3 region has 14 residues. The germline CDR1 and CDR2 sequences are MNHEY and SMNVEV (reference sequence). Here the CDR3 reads CASRPGTVNQPQHF. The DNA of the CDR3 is TGTGCCAGCAGGCCGGGGACAGTCAATCAGCCCCAGCATTTT.

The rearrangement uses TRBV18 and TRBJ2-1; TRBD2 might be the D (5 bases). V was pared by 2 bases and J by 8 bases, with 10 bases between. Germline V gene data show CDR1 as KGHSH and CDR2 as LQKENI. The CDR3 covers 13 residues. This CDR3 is CASSPSLAYEQFF. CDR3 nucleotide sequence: TGTGCCAGCTCACCAAGCCTAGCCTATGAGCAGTTCTTC.

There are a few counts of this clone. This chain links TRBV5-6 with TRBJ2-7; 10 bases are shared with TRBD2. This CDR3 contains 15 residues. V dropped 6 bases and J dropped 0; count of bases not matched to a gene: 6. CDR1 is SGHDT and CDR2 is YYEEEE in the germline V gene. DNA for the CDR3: TGTGCCAGCACGATAGCGGGGGGCTACTCCTACGAGCAGTACTTC. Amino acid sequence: CASTIAGGYSYEQYF. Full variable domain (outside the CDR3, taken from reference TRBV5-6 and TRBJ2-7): DAGVTQSPTHLIKTRGQQVTLRCSPKSGHDTVSWYQQALGQGPQFIFQYYEEEERQRGNFPDRFSGHQFPNYSSELNVNALLLGDSALYLCASTIAGGYSYEQYFGPGTRLTVT.

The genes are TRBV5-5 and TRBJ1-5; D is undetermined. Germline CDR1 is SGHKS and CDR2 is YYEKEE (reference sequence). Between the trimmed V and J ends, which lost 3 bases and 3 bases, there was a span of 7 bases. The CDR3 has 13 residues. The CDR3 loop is CASSWDNNQPQHF. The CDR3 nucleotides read TGTGCCAGCAGCTGGGATAACAATCAGCCCCAGCATTTT.

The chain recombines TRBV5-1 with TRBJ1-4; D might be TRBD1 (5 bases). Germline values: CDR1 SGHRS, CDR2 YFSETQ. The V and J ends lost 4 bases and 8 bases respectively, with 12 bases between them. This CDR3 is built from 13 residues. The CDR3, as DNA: TGCGCCAGCAGCGACGGGACTGGCGAAAAACTGTTTTTT. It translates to CASSDGTGEKLFF.

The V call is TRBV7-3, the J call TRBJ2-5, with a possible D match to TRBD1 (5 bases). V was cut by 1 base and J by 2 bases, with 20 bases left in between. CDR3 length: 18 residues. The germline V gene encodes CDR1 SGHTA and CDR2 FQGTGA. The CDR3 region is CASSLNPPTVDRQETQYF. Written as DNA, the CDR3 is TGTGCCAGCAGCTTAAACCCCCCGACAGTTGATCGACAAGAGACCCAGTACTTC.

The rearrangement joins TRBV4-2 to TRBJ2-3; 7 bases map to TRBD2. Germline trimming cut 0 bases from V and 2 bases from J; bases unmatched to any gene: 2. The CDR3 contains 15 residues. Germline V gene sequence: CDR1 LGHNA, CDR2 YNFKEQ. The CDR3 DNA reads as TGTGCCAGCAGCCAAGATAGACTAGCCACAGATACGCAGTATTTT. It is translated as CASSQDRLATDTQYF.

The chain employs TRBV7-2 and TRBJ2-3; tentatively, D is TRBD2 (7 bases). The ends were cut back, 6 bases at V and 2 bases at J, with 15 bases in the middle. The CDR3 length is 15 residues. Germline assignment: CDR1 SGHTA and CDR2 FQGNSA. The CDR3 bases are TGTGCCAGCAGTCAAGGGGGGGTGATCACAGATACGCAGTATTTT. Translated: CASSQGGVITDTQYF.

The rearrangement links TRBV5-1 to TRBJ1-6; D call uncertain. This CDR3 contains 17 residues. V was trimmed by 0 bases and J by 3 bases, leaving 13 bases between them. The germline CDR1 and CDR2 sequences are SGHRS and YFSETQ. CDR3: CASSLEGGFIYNSPLHF. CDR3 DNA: TGCGCCAGCAGCTTGGAGGGAGGGTTCATCTATAATTCACCCCTCCACTTT.

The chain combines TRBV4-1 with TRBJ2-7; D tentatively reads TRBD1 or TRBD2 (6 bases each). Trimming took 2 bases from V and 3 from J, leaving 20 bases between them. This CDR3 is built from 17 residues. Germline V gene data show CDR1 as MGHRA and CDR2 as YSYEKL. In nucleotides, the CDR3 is TGCGCCAGCAGCCAACGAACGACAGGAGGGGGACTCTACGAGCAGTACTTC. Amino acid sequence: CASSQRTTGGGLYEQYF.

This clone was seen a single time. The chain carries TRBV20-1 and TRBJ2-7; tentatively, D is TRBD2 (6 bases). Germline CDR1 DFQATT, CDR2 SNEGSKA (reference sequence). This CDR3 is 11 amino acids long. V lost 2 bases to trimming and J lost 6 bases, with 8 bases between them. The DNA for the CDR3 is TGCAGTGCTAGACAGGGACTCGAGCAGTACTTC. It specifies CSARQGLEQYF.

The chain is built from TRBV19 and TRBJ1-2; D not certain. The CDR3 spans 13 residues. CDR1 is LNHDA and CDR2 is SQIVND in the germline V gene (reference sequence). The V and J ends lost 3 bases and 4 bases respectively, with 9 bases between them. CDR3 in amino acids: CASSIPGIYGYTF. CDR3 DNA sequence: TGTGCCAGTAGTATTCCGGGGATCTATGGCTACACCTTC.

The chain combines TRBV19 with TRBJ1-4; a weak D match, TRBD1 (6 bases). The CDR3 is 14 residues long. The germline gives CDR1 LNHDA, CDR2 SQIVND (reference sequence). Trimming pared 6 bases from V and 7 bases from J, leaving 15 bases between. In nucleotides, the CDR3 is TGTGCCAGTAGCGGCAGGGGATCGGGTGAAAAACTGTTTTTT. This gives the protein CASSGRGSGEKLFF.

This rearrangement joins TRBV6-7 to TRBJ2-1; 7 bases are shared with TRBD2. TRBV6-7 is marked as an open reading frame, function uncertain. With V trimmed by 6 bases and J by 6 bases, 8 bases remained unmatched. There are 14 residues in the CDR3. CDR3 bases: TGTGCCAGCAGCCAGACTAGCCAGGCCAATGAGCAGTTCTTC. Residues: CASSQTSQANEQFF.

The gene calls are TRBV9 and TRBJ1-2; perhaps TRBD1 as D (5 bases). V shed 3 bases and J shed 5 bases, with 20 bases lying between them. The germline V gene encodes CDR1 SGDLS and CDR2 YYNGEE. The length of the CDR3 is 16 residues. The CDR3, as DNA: TGTGCCAGCAGCGGAGGAGGGGTCGGGCAGAATTATGGCTACACCTTC. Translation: CASSGGGVGQNYGYTF.

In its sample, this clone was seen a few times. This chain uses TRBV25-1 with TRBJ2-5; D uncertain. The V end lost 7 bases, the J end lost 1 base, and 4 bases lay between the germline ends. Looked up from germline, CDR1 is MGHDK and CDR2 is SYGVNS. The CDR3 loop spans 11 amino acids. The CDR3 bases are TGTGCCAGCACGTTCCAAGAGACCCAGTACTTC. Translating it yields CASTFQETQYF.

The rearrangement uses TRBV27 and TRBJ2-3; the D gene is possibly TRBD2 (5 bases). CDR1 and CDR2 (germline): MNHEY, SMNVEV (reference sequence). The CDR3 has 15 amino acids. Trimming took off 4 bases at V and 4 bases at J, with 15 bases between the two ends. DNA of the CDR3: TGTGCCAGCAGTTACGCCCCGTCCGGGGCAGATACGCAGTATTTT. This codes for CASSYAPSGADTQYF.